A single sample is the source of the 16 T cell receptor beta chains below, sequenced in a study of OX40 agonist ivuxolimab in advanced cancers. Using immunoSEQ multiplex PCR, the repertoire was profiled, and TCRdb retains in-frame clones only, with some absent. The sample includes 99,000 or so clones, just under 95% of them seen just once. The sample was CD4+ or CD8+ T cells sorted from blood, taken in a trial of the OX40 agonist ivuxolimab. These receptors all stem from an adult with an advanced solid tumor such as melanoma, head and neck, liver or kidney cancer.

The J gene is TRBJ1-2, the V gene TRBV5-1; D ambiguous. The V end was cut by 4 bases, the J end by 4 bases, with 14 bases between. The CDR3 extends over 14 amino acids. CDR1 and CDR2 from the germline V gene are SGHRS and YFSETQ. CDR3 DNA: TGCGCCAGCAGCCTAAGTCCGGGCGGCTATGGCTACACCTTC. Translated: CASSLSPGGYGYTF.

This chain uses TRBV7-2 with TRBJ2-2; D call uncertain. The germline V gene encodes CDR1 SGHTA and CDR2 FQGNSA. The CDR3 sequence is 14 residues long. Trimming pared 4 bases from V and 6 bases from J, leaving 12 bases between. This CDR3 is CASSWAVAAGELFF. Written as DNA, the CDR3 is TGTGCCAGCAGCTGGGCCGTGGCGGCCGGGGAGCTGTTTTTT.

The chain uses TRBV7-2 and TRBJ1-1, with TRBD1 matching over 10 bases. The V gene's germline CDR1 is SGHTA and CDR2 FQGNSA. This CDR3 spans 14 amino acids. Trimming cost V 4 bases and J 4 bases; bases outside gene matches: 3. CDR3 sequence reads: CASSSRDRGTEAFF. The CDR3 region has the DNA TGTGCCAGCAGCTCCCGGGACAGGGGCACTGAAGCTTTCTTT.

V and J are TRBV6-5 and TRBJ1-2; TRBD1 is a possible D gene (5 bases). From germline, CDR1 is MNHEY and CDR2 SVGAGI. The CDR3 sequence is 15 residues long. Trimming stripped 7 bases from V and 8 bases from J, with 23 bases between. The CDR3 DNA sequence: TGTGCCAGCACCCAAACCGGGACTCCGGGAGGCGGCTACACCTTC. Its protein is CASTQTGTPGGGYTF.

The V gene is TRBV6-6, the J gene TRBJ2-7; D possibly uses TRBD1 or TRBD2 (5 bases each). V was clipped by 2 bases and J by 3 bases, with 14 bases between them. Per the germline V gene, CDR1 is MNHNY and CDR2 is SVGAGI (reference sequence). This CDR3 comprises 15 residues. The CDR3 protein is CASSYGTSVGYEQYF. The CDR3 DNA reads TGTGCCAGCAGTTACGGGACGAGCGTCGGCTACGAGCAGTACTTC.

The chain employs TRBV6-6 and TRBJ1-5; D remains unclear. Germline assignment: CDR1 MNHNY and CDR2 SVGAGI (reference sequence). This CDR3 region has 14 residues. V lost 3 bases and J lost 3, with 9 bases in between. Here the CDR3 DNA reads TGTGCCAGCAGTTATCGAAGAGACAATCAGCCCCAGCATTTT. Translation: CASSYRRDNQPQHF.

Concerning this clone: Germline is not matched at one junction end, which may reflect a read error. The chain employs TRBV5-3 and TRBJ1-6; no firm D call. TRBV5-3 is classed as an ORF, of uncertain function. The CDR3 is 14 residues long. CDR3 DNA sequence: TGTGCCAGCAGCTTGGGATCAGGCGATTCACCCCTCCACTTT. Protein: CASSLGSGDSPLHF.

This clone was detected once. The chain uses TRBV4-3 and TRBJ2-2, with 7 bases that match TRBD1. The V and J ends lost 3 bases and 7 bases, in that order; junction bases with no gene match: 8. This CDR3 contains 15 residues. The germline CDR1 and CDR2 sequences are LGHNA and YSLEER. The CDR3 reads CASSHRSQGVGELFF. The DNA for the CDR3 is TGCGCCAGCAGCCATAGATCGCAGGGGGTCGGGGAGCTGTTTTTT.

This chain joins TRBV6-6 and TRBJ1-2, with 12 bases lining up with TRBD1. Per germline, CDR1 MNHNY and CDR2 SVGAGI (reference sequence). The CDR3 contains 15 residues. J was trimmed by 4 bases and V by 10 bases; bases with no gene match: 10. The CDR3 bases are TGTGCCATCTCTCCCCGGGACAGGGGGCCCTATGGCTACACCTTC. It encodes CAISPRDRGPYGYTF.

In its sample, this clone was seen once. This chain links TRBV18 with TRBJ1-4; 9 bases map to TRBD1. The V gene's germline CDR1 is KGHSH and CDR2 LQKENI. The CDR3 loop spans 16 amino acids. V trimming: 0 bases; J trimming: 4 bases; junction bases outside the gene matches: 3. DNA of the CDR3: TGTGCCAGCTCACCACCGGGACAGGGAAATAATGAAAAACTGTTTTTT. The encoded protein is CASSPPGQGNNEKLFF.

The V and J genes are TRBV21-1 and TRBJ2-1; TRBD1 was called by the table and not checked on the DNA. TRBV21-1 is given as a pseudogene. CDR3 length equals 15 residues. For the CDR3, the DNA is TGTGCCAGCAGCCGAGGACAGGGTAGGTACAATGAGCAGTTCTTC. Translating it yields CASSRGQGRYNEQFF.

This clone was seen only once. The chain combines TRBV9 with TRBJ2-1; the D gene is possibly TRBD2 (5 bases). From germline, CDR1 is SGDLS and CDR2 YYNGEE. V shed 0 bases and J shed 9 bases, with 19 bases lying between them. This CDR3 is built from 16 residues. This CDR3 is CASSVVVARVPTEQFF. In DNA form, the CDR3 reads TGTGCCAGCAGCGTAGTTGTAGCGCGGGTACCCACTGAGCAGTTCTTC.

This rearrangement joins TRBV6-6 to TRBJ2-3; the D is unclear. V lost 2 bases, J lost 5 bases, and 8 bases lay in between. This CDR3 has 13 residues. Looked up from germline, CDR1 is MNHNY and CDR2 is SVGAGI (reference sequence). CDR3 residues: CASSYREQDTQYF. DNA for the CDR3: TGTGCCAGCAGTTACCGAGAGCAAGATACGCAGTATTTT.

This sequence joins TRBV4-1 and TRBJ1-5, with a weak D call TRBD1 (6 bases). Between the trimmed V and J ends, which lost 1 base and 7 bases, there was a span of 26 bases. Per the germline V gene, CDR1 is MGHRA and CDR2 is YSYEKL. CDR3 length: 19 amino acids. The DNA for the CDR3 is TGCGCCAGCAGCCAAGTGGCCGGGGGAACAGGGAGTATAGGGCAGCCCCAGCATTTT. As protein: CASSQVAGGTGSIGQPQHF.

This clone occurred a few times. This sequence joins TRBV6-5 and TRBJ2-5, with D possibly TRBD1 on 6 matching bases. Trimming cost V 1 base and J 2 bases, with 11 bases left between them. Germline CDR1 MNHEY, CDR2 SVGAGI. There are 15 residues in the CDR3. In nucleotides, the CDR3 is TGTGCCAGCAGTTACTTTCGGACAGAACAAGAGACCCAGTACTTC. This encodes CASSYFRTEQETQYF.

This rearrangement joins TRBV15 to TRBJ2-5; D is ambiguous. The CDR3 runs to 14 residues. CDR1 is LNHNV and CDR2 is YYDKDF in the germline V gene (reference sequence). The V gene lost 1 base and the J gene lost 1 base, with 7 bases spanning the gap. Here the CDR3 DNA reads TGTGCCACCAGCAGAGTGCTGTTCCAAGAGACCCAGTACTTC. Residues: CATSRVLFQETQYF.